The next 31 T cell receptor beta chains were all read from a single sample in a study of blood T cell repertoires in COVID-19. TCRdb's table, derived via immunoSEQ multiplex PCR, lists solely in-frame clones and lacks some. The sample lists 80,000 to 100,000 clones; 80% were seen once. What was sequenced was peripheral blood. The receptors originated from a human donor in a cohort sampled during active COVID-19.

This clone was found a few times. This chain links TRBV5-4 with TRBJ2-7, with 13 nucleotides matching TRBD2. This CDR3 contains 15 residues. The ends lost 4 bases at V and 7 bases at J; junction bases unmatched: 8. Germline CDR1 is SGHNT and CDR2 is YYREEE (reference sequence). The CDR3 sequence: CASSIGTSGKEEQYF. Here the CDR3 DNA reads TGTGCCAGCAGCATAGGGACTAGCGGGAAGGAGGAGCAGTACTTC.

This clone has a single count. The CDR3 here is CASSSGTSGSRAGELFF. As DNA, the CDR3 is TGTGCCAGCAGTTCCGGGACTAGCGGGAGTAGAGCCGGGGAGCTGTTTTTT. The chain carries TRBV6-2 or TRBV6-3 and TRBJ2-2; 14 bases match TRBD2. The CDR3 runs to 17 residues. CDR1 MNHEY and CDR2 SVGEGT come from the germline V gene. With 4 bases clipped from V and 6 bases from J, the junction kept 7 bases outside the gene matches.

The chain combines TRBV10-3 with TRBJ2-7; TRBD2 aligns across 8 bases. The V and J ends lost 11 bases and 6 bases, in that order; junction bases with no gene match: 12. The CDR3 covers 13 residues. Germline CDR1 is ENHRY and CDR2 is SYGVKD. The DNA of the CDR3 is TGTGCCGCAGGGCGGGAGGCTGAGGGCGAGCAGTACTTC. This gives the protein CAAGREAEGEQYF.

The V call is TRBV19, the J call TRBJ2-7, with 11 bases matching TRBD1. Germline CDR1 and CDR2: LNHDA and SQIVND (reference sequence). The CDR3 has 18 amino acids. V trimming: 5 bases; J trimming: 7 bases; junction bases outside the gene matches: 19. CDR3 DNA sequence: TGTGCCAGTAGTGGACGAACCGGGACAGGGGGAATTCGAGGGGAGCAGTACTTC. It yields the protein CASSGRTGTGGIRGEQYF.

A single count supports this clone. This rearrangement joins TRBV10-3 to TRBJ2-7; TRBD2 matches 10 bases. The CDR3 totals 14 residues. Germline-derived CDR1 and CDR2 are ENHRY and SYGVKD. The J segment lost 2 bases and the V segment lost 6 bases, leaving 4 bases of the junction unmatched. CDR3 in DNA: TGTGCCATCAGCGGACTAGCGGACACCTACGAGCAGTACTTC. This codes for CAISGLADTYEQYF.

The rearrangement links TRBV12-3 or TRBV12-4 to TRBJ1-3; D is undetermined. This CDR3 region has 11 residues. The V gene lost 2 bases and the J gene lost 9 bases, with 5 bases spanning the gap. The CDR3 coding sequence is TGTGCCAGCAGTTTAACACCCACCATATATTTT. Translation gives CASSLTPTIYF.

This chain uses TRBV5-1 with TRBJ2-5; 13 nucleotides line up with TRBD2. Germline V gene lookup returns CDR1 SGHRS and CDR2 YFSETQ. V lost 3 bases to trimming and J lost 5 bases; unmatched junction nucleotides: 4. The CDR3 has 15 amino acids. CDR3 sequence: CASSWGLAGTETQYF. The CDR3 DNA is TGCGCCAGCAGCTGGGGACTAGCGGGGACCGAGACCCAGTACTTC.

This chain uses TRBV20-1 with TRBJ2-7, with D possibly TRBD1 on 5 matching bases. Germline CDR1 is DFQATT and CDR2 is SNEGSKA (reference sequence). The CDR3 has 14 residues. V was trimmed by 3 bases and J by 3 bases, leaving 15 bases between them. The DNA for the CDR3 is TGCAGTGCTAGTAAGTTCGACGGACACTACGAGCAGTACTTC. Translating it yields CSASKFDGHYEQYF.

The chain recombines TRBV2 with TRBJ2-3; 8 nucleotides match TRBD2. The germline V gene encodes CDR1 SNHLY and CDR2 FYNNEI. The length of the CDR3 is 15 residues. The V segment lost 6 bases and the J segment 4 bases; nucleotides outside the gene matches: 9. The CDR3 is CASSYGRARADTQYF. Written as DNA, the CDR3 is TGTGCCAGCAGCTACGGGAGGGCCAGGGCAGATACGCAGTATTTT.

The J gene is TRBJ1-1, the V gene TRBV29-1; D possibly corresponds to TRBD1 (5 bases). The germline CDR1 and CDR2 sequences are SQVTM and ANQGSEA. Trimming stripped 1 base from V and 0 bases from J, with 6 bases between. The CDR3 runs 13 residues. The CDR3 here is CSVEGQMNTEAFF. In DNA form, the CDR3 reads TGCAGCGTTGAAGGACAGATGAACACTGAAGCTTTCTTT.

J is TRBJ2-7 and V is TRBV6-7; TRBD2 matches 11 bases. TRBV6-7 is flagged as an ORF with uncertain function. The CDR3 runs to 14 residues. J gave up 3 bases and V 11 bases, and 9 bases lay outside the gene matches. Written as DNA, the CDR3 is TGTGCCTGTCAGACTAGCGGGGTCTTCTACGAGCAGTACTTC. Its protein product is CACQTSGVFYEQYF.

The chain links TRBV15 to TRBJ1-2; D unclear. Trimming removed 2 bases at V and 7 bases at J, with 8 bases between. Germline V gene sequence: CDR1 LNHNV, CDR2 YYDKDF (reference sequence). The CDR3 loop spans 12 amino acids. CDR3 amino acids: CATSRSQVGYTF. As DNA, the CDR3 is TGTGCCACCAGCAGATCCCAGGTTGGCTACACCTTC.

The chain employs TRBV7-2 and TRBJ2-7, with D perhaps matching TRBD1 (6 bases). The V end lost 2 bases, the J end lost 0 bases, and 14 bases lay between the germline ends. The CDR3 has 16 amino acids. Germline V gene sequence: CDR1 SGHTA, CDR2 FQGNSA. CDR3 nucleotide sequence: TGTGCCAGCAGCTTAACCATAGGGACATTCTCCTACGAGCAGTACTTC. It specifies CASSLTIGTFSYEQYF.

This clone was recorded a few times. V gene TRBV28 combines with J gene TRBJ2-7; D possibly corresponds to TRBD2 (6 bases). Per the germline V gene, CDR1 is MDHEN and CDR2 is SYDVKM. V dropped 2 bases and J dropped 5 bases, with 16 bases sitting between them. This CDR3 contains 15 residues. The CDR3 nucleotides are TGTGCCAGCAGTTTAACGGGGGACCCGGACCACGAGCAGTACTTC. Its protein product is CASSLTGDPDHEQYF. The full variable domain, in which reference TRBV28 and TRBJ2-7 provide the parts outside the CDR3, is DVKVTQSSRYLVKRTGEKVFLECVQDMDHENMFWYRQDPGLGLRLIYFSYDVKMKEKGDIPEGYSVSREKKERFSLILESASTNQTSMYLCASSLTGDPDHEQYFGPGTRLTVT.

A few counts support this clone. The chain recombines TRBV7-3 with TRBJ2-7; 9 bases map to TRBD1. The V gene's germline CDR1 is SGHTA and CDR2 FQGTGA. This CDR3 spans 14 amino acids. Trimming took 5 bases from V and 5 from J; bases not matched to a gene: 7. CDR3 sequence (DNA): TGTGCCAGCAGCCCCAGGACAGGGGCTGACGAGCAGTACTTC. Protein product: CASSPRTGADEQYF.

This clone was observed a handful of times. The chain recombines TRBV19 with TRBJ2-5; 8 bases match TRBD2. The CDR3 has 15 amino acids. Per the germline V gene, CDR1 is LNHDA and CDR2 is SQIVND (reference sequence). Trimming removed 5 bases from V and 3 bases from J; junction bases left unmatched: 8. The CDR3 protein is CASSSPSGSEETQYF. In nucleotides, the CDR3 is TGTGCCAGTAGTTCCCCCAGCGGGAGTGAAGAGACCCAGTACTTC.

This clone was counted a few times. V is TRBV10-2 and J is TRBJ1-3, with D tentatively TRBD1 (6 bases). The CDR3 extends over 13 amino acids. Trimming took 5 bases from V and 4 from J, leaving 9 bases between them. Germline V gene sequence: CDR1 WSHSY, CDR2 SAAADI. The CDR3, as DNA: TGCGCCAGCAGTCCCCAGGGGGGAAACACCATATATTTT. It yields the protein CASSPQGGNTIYF.

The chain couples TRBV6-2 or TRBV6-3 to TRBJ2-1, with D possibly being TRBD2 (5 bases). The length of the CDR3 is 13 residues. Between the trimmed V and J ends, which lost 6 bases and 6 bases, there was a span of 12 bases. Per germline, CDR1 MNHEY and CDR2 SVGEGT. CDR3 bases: TGTGCCAGCAGCAAACCGGGATTCAATGAGCAGTTCTTC. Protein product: CASSKPGFNEQFF.

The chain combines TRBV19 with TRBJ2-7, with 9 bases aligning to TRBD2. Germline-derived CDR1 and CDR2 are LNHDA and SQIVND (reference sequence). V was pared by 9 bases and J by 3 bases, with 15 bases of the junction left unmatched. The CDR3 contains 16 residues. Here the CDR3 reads CASSQGLAGPFYEQYF. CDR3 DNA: TGTGCCAGCAGTCAAGGGCTAGCGGGACCATTCTACGAGCAGTACTTC.

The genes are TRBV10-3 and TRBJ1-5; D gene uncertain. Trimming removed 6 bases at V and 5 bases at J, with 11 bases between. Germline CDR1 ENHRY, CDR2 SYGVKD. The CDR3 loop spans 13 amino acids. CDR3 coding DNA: TGTGCCATCAGCCCCGGGGAGTATCAGCCCCAGCATTTT. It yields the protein CAISPGEYQPQHF.

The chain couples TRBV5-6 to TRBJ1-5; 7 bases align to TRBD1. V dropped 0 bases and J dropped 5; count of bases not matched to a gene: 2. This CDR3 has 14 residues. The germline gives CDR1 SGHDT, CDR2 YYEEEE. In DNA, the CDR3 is TGTGCCAGCAGCTTGGGACAGGGATATCAGCCCCAGCATTTT. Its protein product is CASSLGQGYQPQHF. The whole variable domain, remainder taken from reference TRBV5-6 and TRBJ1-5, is DAGVTQSPTHLIKTRGQQVTLRCSPKSGHDTVSWYQQALGQGPQFIFQYYEEEERQRGNFPDRFSGHQFPNYSSELNVNALLLGDSALYLCASSLGQGYQPQHFGDGTRLSIL.

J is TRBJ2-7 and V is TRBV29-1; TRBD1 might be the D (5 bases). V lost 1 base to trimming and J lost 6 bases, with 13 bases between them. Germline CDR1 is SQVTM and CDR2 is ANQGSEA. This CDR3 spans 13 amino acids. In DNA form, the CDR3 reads TGCAGCGTTGAAGGAAACTGGGGCTCCGAGCAGTACTTC. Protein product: CSVEGNWGSEQYF.

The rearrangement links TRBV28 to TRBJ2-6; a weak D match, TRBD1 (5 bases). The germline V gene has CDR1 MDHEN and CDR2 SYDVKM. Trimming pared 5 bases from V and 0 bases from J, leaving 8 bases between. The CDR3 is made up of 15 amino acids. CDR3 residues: CASSTGASGANVLTF. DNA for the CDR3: TGTGCCAGCAGTACAGGAGCCTCTGGGGCCAACGTCCTGACTTTC.

The CDR3 DNA reads TGTGCCAGTGGGGCAGAAAATAGCAATCAGCCCCAGCATTTT. Translation: CASGAENSNQPQHF. V and J are TRBV19 and TRBJ1-5, with a weak D call TRBD1 (5 bases). V lost 8 bases and J 0 bases, leaving 11 bases between the germline ends. Germline assignment: CDR1 LNHDA and CDR2 SQIVND (reference sequence). CDR3 size: 14 residues.

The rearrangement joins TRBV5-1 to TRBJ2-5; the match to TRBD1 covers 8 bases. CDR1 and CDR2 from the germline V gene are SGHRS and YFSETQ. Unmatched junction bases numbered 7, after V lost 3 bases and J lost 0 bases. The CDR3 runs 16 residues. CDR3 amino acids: CASSSRGLGYQETQYF. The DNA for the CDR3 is TGCGCCAGCAGCTCCAGGGGGCTAGGGTACCAAGAGACCCAGTACTTC. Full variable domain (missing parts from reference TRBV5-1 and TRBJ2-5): KAGVTQTPRYLIKTRGQQVTLSCSPISGHRSVSWYQQTPGQGLQFLFEYFSETQRNKGNFPGRFSGRQFSNSRSEMNVSTLELGDSALYLCASSSRGLGYQETQYFGPGTRLLVL.

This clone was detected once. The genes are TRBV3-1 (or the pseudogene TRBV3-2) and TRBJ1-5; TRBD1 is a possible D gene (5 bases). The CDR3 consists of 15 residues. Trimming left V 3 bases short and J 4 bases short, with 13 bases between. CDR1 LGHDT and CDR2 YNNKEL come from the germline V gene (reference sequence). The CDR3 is CASSHSRTGNQPQHF. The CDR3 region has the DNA TGTGCCAGCAGCCATTCCAGAACAGGAAATCAGCCCCAGCATTTT.

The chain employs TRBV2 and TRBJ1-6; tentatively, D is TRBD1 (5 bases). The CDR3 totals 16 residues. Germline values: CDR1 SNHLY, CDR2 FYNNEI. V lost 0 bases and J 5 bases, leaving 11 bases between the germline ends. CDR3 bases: TGTGCCAGCAGTGAAGCGGGAGGGGAAAATAATTCACCCCTCCACTTT. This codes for CASSEAGGENNSPLHF.

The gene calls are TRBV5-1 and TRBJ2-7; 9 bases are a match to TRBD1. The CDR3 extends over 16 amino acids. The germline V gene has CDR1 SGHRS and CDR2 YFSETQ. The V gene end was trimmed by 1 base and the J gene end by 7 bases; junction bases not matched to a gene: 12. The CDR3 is CASSLPRDRETREQYF. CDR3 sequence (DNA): TGCGCCAGCAGCTTGCCCCGGGACAGGGAAACAAGGGAGCAGTACTTC.

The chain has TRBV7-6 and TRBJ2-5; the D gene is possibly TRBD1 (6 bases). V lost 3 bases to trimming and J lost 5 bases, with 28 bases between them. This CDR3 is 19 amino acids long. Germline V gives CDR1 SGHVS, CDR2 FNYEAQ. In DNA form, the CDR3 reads TGTGCCAGCAGCTTTCTTGAGACAGGACCCTCTCGGGGCGAGGAGACCCAGTACTTC. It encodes CASSFLETGPSRGEETQYF.

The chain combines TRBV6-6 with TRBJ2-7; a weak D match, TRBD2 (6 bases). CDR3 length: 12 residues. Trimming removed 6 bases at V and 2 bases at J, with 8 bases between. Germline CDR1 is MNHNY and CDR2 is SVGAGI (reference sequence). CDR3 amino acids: CASSRRAYEQYF. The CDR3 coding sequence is TGTGCCAGCAGCCGGAGGGCCTACGAGCAGTACTTC.

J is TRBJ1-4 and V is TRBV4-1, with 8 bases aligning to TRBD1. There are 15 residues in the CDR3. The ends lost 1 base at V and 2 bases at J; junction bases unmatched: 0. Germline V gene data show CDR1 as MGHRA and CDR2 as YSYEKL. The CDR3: CASSQAGGTNEKLFF. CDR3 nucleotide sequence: TGCGCCAGCAGCCAAGCAGGGGGCACTAATGAAAAACTGTTTTTT.